This entry lists 4 T cell receptor beta chains sequenced from one sample in a study of OX40 agonist ivuxolimab in advanced cancers. The table came from immunoSEQ multiplex PCR; TCRdb's copy has only in-frame clones and leaves some out. The table lists more than 80,000 clones, 75% to 95% of them singletons. The input for sequencing was CD4+ or CD8+ T cells sorted from blood, taken in a trial of the OX40 agonist ivuxolimab. These receptors were obtained from an adult with an advanced solid tumor such as melanoma, head and neck, liver or kidney cancer.

V gene TRBV6-5 combines with J gene TRBJ1-2, with 7 nucleotides matching TRBD1. V trimming: 5 bases; J trimming: 7 bases; junction bases outside the gene matches: 4. This CDR3 spans 12 amino acids. CDR1 and CDR2 (germline): MNHEY, SVGAGI. As DNA, the CDR3 is TGTGCCAGCAGTCCTCAGGGGGGTGGCTACACCTTC. This sequence encodes CASSPQGGGYTF.

This clone was observed once. The chain links TRBV7-2 to TRBJ1-4; D uncertain. The V end lost 5 bases, the J end lost 5 bases, and 15 bases lay between the germline ends. The germline CDR1 and CDR2 sequences are SGHTA and FQGNSA. This CDR3 is built from 15 residues. CDR3 sequence (DNA): TGTGCCAGCAGCCCAAGAGTGGTAGGAAATGAAAAACTGTTTTTT. Amino acids: CASSPRVVGNEKLFF.

This chain's CDR3 is CASSPQGQMNTEAFF. CDR3 sequence (DNA): TGTGCCAGCAGTCCCCAGGGACAAATGAACACTGAAGCTTTCTTT. This chain links TRBV28 with TRBJ1-1; D is perhaps TRBD1 (6 bases). Germline lookup yields CDR1 MDHEN and CDR2 SYDVKM. Deletions cut 5 bases from V and 0 bases from J, with 13 bases between. The CDR3 has 15 residues.

The chain carries TRBV6-6 and TRBJ2-7, with D maybe TRBD2 (5 bases). The V gene lost 10 bases and the J gene lost 2 bases, with 21 bases spanning the gap. From germline, CDR1 is MNHNY and CDR2 SVGAGI (reference sequence). There are 15 residues in the CDR3. The CDR3: CATGVQNYPPYEQYF. CDR3 bases: TGTGCCACCGGGGTCCAAAACTACCCCCCCTACGAGCAGTACTTC.